This TCR beta chain comes out of a study of Ad26.COV2.S vaccination and SARS-CoV-2 variants (dated by TCRdb to the early 2020s). Study-level background: Vaccine-arm donors came from COV1001, a multicentre, randomized, double-blind, placebo-controlled phase I-IIa trial of Ad26.COV2.S in healthy adults. The TCR-sequenced set comprised approximately 30 samples: about 19 Ad26.COV2.S vaccine recipients, 5 placebo recipients and 8 SARS-CoV-2 convalescent individuals. Blinding of investigators to trial group allocation was maintained during experiments and outcome assessment. The specificity and breadth of SARS-CoV-2-reactive T cell receptors after Ad26.COV2.S vaccination were assessed by TCRbeta repertoire sequencing. Trial participants were randomized into five groups of five: low-dose or high-dose Ad26.COV2.S given once or twice, or placebo on both occasions. Dosing of Ad26.COV2.S was intramuscular, at either 5x10^10 or 1x10^11 viral particles, delivered as one shot or as two shots spaced 56 days apart.

Of note for this clone: Its target antigen remains unknown. It has no much larger one-base neighbor in the sample; base qualities were not kept.

Relative to germline, V is missing 0 bases and J is missing 5 bases, with 9 bases of the junction outside any gene match. The germline V gene (reference sequence) sets CDR1 to MNHEY and CDR2 to SMNVEV. The CDR3 numbers 16 residues from cysteine through phenylalanine. Of the read, only the CDR3 DNA is kept; its 48 bases are in frame from base 1. General conclusions and limits of the study: After vaccination, substantial breadth of spike-specific CD8+ and CD4+ T cell responses was reported. Spike-specific TCR breadth was higher in Ad26.COV2.S recipients than in placebo recipients (P = 0.0014). Comparing responses between vaccine doses or regimens was not something the study was powered to do. Comparable non-spike TCR breadth was observed between vaccine and placebo recipients, consistent with only spike being contained in the vaccine. The authors noted that total T cell responses may have been underestimated by the TCR breadth and depth analyses.

The immunoSEQ Assay was used to sequence TCRbeta CDR3 regions. After extraction, genomic DNA underwent amplification by bias-controlled multiplex PCR, followed by high-throughput sequencing. In the authors' own workflow: Collapsing and filtering of sequences were performed to quantify the absolute abundance of each unique TCRbeta CDR3 region. T cell fraction was estimated by normalizing TCRbeta template counts to usable DNA, which was measured by amplifying reference genes present in all nucleated cells. Repertoire TCRs were annotated as SARS-CoV-2-specific when V gene, CDR3 amino acid sequence and J gene were exactly matched to a known reactive TCR set. The reference SARS-CoV-2 TCR set was obtained from MIRA and was filtered for enrichment in COVID-19-positive ImmuneCODE repertoires, whereby public or cross-reactive TCRs were removed. Based on the MIRA antigens, annotated TCRs were further analysed at the level of specific ORF or position within ORF. Breadth was defined as the number of annotated unique rearrangements divided by the total number of unique productive rearrangements, and depth was defined as the summed frequency of the annotated unique rearrangements. Group comparisons of TCR breadth used two-sided Wilcoxon rank-sum tests. TCRdb mirrors the immuneACCESS table, restricted to in-frame sequences. Some clones are absent from its copies; in checked studies, under half trace to an unresolved V gene, and the reason for the others is unknown. That table is the source of V, J and clone size, and D and trimming were worked out from the DNA. This sample is represented by around 450,000 clones; 70% to 90% of them were singletons. The ten largest clonotypes hold 3.6% of the sample.

The sample's treatment or condition, from its label and the paper: some 20 received Ad26.COV2.S at low or high dose, single or two shots; several received placebo; per-sample allocation not given. Repertoires of vaccine and placebo recipients were sequenced from samples taken on day 63 after the first injection. Between 29 July and 7 August 2020, Cohort 1b enrolled 20 to 30 adults aged 18-55 years at one site in Boston, USA. As a vaccine, Ad26.COV2.S was a replication-incompetent adenovirus type 26 vector that expressed a prefusion-stabilized SARS-CoV-2 spike protein derived from the original Wuhan strain.

This clonotype was obtained from a person aged 18-65 years who received the Ad26.COV2.S COVID-19 vaccine or a placebo. The sample consisted of peripheral blood, taken in a trial of Ad26.COV2.S vaccine versus placebo. In this chain, TRBV27 is recombined with TRBJ1-2; TRBD1 agrees with 7 junctional bases. The base sequence is TGTGCCAGCAGTTTATCGTGGGACAGCGGAGTTTATGGCTACACCTTC. It translates as CASSLSWDSGVYGYTF.